The 24 T cell receptor beta chains presented below share a single source sample, sequenced in a study of response to subunit inactivated influenza vaccine. TCRdb re-called the RT-PCR reads with MiXCR, one entry per CDR3 protein. The sample consists of over 450,000 distinct CDR3 sequences, over 10% of them appearing once. Sequencing used PBMCs from blood, obtained more than 35 days after vaccination. Receptor source: a man between 45 and 60 years old who received an inactivated influenza vaccine.

V gene TRBV9 combines with J gene TRBJ2-2; 7 positions match TRBD1. The V gene's germline CDR1 is SGDLS and CDR2 YYNGEE. With V trimmed by 3 bases and J by 5 bases, 4 bases remained unmatched. The CDR3 spans 14 residues. CDR3 DNA sequence: TGTGCCAGCAGCGACAGGGGAGAAACCGGGGAGCTGTTTTTT. Its translation: CASSDRGETGELFF.

CDR3 protein: CSAPGGGRVTQYF. As DNA, the CDR3 is TGCAGTGCCCCAGGGGGCGGGAGAGTGACCCAGTACTTC. The chain has TRBV20-1 and TRBJ2-5, with TRBD1 as a possible D gene (8 bases). This CDR3 contains 13 residues. Germline V gives CDR1 DFQATT, CDR2 SNEGSKA (reference sequence). The ends were cut back, 6 bases at V and 7 bases at J, with 18 bases in the middle.

The chain carries TRBV7-8 and TRBJ1-5, with TRBD1 matching 9 bases. Looked up from germline, CDR1 is SGHVS and CDR2 is FQNEAQ. The CDR3 is 18 amino acids. Trimming at V came to 2 bases and at J to 0 bases, leaving 8 bases not matched to a gene. CDR3 protein: CASSLRDRVRNSNQPQHF. CDR3 sequence (DNA): TGTGCCAGCAGCTTAAGGGACAGGGTTCGAAATAGCAATCAGCCCCAGCATTTT. Together with reference TRBV7-8 and TRBJ1-5, the CDR3 gives the full variable domain: GAGVSQSPRYKVAKRGQDVALRCDPISGHVSLFWYQQALGQGPEFLTYFQNEAQLDKSGLPSDRFFAERPEGSVSTLKIQRTQQEDSAVYLCASSLRDRVRNSNQPQHFGDGTRLSIL.

This clonotype was found a few times. The rearrangement links TRBV7-9 to TRBJ2-7; possibly TRBD2 for D (7 bases). Germline V gene lookup returns CDR1 SEHNR and CDR2 FQNEAQ (reference sequence). V lost 5 bases and J 4 bases, leaving 21 bases between the germline ends. This CDR3 has 16 residues. The CDR3 region is CASSPPGRGAIYEQYF. Written as DNA, the CDR3 is TGTGCCAGCAGCCCTCCCGGCCGGGGGGCCATATACGAGCAGTACTTC.

The chain couples TRBV20-1 to TRBJ2-5; unclear D gene. Trimming took off 1 base at V and 2 bases at J, with 11 bases between the two ends. The germline V gene encodes CDR1 DFQATT and CDR2 SNEGSKA (reference sequence). The CDR3 runs 14 residues. CDR3: CSARAGNYQETQYF. The CDR3 coding sequence is TGCAGTGCTAGAGCGGGCAACTATCAAGAGACCCAGTACTTC.

V usage is TRBV6-1 and J usage is TRBJ2-4, with 10 bases aligning to TRBD1. Germline V gives CDR1 MNHNS, CDR2 SASEGT. V shed 5 bases, J shed 1 base, and the junction held 2 bases outside the gene matches. This CDR3 contains 15 residues. CDR3 sequence: CASSKGQGAKNIQYF. As DNA, the CDR3 is TGTGCCAGCAGTAAGGGACAGGGGGCCAAAAACATTCAGTACTTC.

The chain recombines TRBV11-2 with TRBJ2-5, with D perhaps matching TRBD1 (5 bases). Germline CDR1 reads SGHAT; CDR2 reads FQNNGV. The V end was cut by 4 bases, the J end by 3 bases, with 9 bases between. CDR3 length equals 13 residues. This chain's CDR3 is CASSWFREETQYF. Written as DNA, the CDR3 is TGTGCCAGCAGCTGGTTCAGGGAAGAGACCCAGTACTTC.

This chain uses TRBV6-1 with TRBJ2-3; D may be TRBD2 (7 bases). The CDR3 runs 15 residues. V was trimmed by 6 bases and J by 0 bases, leaving 13 bases between them. Germline values: CDR1 MNHNS, CDR2 SASEGT. The CDR3 DNA sequence: TGTGCCAGCAGGCGCGGGGGCTCTAGCACAGATACGCAGTATTTT. This translates into CASRRGGSSTDTQYF.

The gene calls are TRBV11-1 and TRBJ2-1; 8 positions match TRBD2. V was clipped by 5 bases and J by 5 bases; unmatched bases: 5. The CDR3 spans 14 residues. Germline CDR1 is SGHAT and CDR2 is FQDESV (reference sequence). This CDR3 reads CASSREGYNNEQFF. The CDR3 region has the DNA TGTGCCAGCAGCCGGGAGGGGTATAACAATGAGCAGTTCTTC.

The gene calls are TRBV6-5 and TRBJ2-1; possible D gene TRBD1, 5 bases. Germline V gene sequence: CDR1 MNHEY, CDR2 SVGAGI. This CDR3 has 16 residues. Trimming cost V 0 bases and J 4 bases, with 13 bases left between them. The CDR3 sequence is CASSYSVRVLYNEQFF. CDR3 nucleotides: TGTGCCAGCAGTTACTCGGTCAGGGTCCTTTACAATGAGCAGTTCTTC.

This clonotype was found many times. The rearrangement joins TRBV12-3 or TRBV12-4 to TRBJ2-1; TRBD1 agrees at 7 bases. The CDR3 extends over 16 amino acids. The junction had 11 bases not matched to a gene; V was cut back by 3 bases and J by 6 bases. Here the CDR3 DNA reads TGTGCCAGCAGTTTCCTCTTGACAGGGAAGAGCAATGAGCAGTTCTTC. Its translation: CASSFLLTGKSNEQFF.

The gene calls are TRBV4-3 and TRBJ2-1; maybe TRBD2 (6 bases). From germline, CDR1 is LGHNA and CDR2 YSLEER. The CDR3 contains 16 residues. V lost 0 bases and J lost 7, with 16 bases in between. In DNA, the CDR3 is TGCGCCAGCAGCCAAGATATCGGGGGATCTATGAATGAGCAGTTCTTC. Its protein is CASSQDIGGSMNEQFF.

This chain joins TRBV7-2 and TRBJ1-6; TRBD1 is a possible D gene (6 bases). This CDR3 is built from 15 residues. Germline V CDR1 and CDR2: SGHTA, FQGNSA. The germline V and J ends were trimmed by 1 base and 9 bases, with 13 bases remaining between them. The CDR3 region is CASSLVFRGGSPLHF. In DNA, the CDR3 is TGTGCCAGCAGCTTAGTCTTTAGGGGGGGTTCACCCCTCCACTTT.

In its sample, this clonotype was seen a few times. V gene TRBV7-2 combines with J gene TRBJ1-2; the D gene is possibly TRBD1 (5 bases). Trimming removed 4 bases at V and 2 bases at J, with 20 bases between. CDR1 is SGHTA and CDR2 is FQGNSA in the germline V gene. CDR3 length equals 17 residues. CDR3 residues: CASSSGGGSLLNYGYTF. CDR3 bases: TGTGCCAGCAGCTCCGGGGGGGGATCCCTACTGAACTATGGCTACACCTTC.

This clonotype was detected many times. This chain uses TRBV9 with TRBJ2-1, with 9 bases lining up with TRBD2. The CDR3 loop spans 13 amino acids. V trimming: 1 base; J trimming: 7 bases; junction bases outside the gene matches: 0. CDR1 is SGDLS, CDR2 YYNGEE, per germline. In DNA form, the CDR3 reads TGTGCCAGCAGCGTACTAGCGGGGAATGAGCAGTTCTTC. As protein: CASSVLAGNEQFF.

The sample holds a few counts of this clonotype. V gene TRBV9 combines with J gene TRBJ1-2; no clear D gene. The CDR3 covers 15 residues. Trimming removed 0 bases from V and 5 bases from J, with 14 bases in between. Germline CDR1 SGDLS, CDR2 YYNGEE. Written as DNA, the CDR3 is TGTGCCAGCAGCGTAGGAGTGTTAGCTGGTTATGGCTACACCTTC. Its translation: CASSVGVLAGYGYTF.

The chain is built from TRBV29-1 and TRBJ1-1, with 8 positions matching TRBD1. Germline trimming cut 5 bases from V and 3 bases from J; bases unmatched to any gene: 2. The CDR3 totals 12 residues. Germline CDR1 reads SQVTM; CDR2 reads ANQGSEA. The CDR3 spells CSVRTGYTEAFF. In DNA, the CDR3 is TGCAGCGTTAGGACAGGGTACACTGAAGCTTTCTTT.

This rearrangement joins TRBV10-3 to TRBJ2-7; D tentatively reads TRBD1 or TRBD2 (6 bases each). Trimming pared 2 bases from V and 2 bases from J, leaving 19 bases between. The CDR3 is 17 amino acids. CDR1 is ENHRY and CDR2 is SYGVKD in the germline V gene. This CDR3 is CAISEGGHDLVTYEQYF. The CDR3 DNA follows: TGTGCCATCAGTGAGGGGGGGCACGACCTCGTCACCTACGAGCAGTACTTC.

This sequence joins TRBV7-6 and TRBJ2-7, with D uncertain. The germline gives CDR1 SGHVS, CDR2 FNYEAQ. Between the trimmed V and J ends, which lost 1 base and 2 bases, there was a span of 6 bases. The CDR3 consists of 13 residues. The CDR3 coding sequence is TGTGCCAGCAGCTTAGAGGCGACCTACGAGCAGTACTTC. Translated, it gives CASSLEATYEQYF. The full variable domain, rest sourced from reference TRBV7-6 and TRBJ2-7, is GAGVSQSPRYKVTKRGQDVALRCDPISGHVSLYWYRQALGQGPEFLTYFNYEAQQDKSGLPNDRFSAERPEGSISTLTIQRTEQRDSAMYRCASSLEATYEQYFGPGTRLTVT.

This clonotype appeared many times. The CDR3 DNA reads TGCGCCAGCAATTCAGGGAGTCTCGGCTACACCTTC. It specifies CASNSGSLGYTF. The chain couples TRBV5-1 to TRBJ1-2; maybe TRBD1 (5 bases). V gave up 6 bases and J gave up 8 bases, with 14 bases separating them. The CDR3 consists of 12 residues. Germline V gives CDR1 SGHRS, CDR2 YFSETQ.

This clonotype was recorded a few times. The rearrangement links TRBV5-1 to TRBJ2-2, with 8 bases identical to TRBD1. This CDR3 spans 14 amino acids. The ends lost 6 bases at V and 7 bases at J; junction bases unmatched: 8. Germline V gene data show CDR1 as SGHRS and CDR2 as YFSETQ. The DNA for the CDR3 is TGCGCCAGCACCGCAGGGGGCGCAATCGGGGAGCTGTTTTTT. This sequence encodes CASTAGGAIGELFF.

This clonotype has only a few counts. The chain employs TRBV7-2 and TRBJ1-1; no firm D call. CDR1 and CDR2 from the germline V gene are SGHTA and FQGNSA. Trimming removed 3 bases at V and 0 bases at J, with 8 bases between. The CDR3 length is 14 residues. The CDR3 region has the DNA TGTGCCAGCAGCTTTGCAGGAATGAACACTGAAGCTTTCTTT. It is translated as CASSFAGMNTEAFF. Complete variable domain (other parts from reference TRBV7-2 and TRBJ1-1): GAGVSQSPSNKVTEKGKDVELRCDPISGHTALYWYRQSLGQGLEFLIYFQGNSAPDKSGLPSDRFSAERTGGSVSTLTIQRTQQEDSAVYLCASSFAGMNTEAFFGQGTRLTVV.

The rearrangement links TRBV5-1 to TRBJ2-2; D remains unclear. The CDR3 contains 14 residues. Per germline, CDR1 SGHRS and CDR2 YFSETQ. The V gene lost 2 bases and the J gene lost 3 bases, with 8 bases spanning the gap. CDR3 in amino acids: CASSFRPYTGELFF. The CDR3 bases are TGCGCCAGCAGCTTTAGACCTTACACCGGGGAGCTGTTTTTT.

V gene TRBV14 combines with J gene TRBJ2-1; TRBD1 might be the D (5 bases). The CDR3 extends over 17 amino acids. CDR1 and CDR2 (germline): SGHDN, FVKESK. V was pared by 0 bases and J by 4 bases, with 16 bases between. The CDR3 nucleotides read TGTGCCAGCAGCCAAGATATGCGAACGAGACAGTACAATGAGCAGTTCTTC. It codes for CASSQDMRTRQYNEQFF.